This TCR beta chain was sequenced in a study of blood T cells in healthy people across ages. Alongside a J-beta primer mix, a sample-barcoded 5' primer served in a second PCR lasting about 7 to 12 cycles. TCRdb re-called the 5' RACE reads with MiXCR, one entry per CDR3 protein. Among approximately 730,000 distinct CDR3 sequences listed, 50% to 65% were seen once. The amount of total RNA extracted per sample was at least 6 micrograms. Broader study findings: CMV status of donors was unknown, possibly confounding expanded clonotype changes.

This clonotype was seen more than once but under ten times. The antigen is unknown. Germline V lookup: CDR1 SNHLY, CDR2 FYNNEI. Trimming cost V 6 bases and J 3 bases, with 8 bases left between them. This CDR3 is built from 12 residues. The sequence was collected from an older man in good health. The sequencing input was blood. This chain links TRBV2 with TRBJ2-5; D perhaps matches TRBD2 (5 bases). The CDR3 DNA is TGTGCCAGCAGGATCGGGAAAGAGACCCAGTACTTC. Translation gives CASRIGKETQYF.